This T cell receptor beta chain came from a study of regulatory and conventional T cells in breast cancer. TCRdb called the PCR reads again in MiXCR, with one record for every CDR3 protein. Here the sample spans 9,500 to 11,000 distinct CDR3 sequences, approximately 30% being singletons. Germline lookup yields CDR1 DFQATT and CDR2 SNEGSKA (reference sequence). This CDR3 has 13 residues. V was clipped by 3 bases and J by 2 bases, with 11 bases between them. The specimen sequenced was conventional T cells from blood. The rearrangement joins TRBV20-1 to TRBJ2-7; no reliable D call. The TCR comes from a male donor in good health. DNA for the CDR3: TGCAGTGCTAGTAGTCAGGCGACCTACGAGCAGTACTTC. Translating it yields CSASSQATYEQYF.